A few counts support the clone carrying this T cell receptor beta chain. This sample stems from a study of shared clonotypes between healthy human individuals. V lost 4 bases to trimming and J lost 4 bases, with 13 bases between them. Germline V gene lookup returns CDR1 SEHNR and CDR2 FQNEAQ (reference sequence). CDR3 size: 14 residues. Healthy adults negative for HIV, lacking recent acute infections or vaccinations, served as donors. For every subset, genomic DNA was evenly distributed across several immunoSEQ plates. Profiled with immunoSEQ multiplex PCR; TCRdb holds only in-frame clones, not every one. Found here are 150,000 to 200,000 clones, approximately 61% of them singletons; the top ten hold about 10%.

The sequence derives from a man younger than 40 in good health. J is TRBJ1-2 and V is TRBV7-9; D is possibly TRBD1 (5 bases). The sample was memory CD4+ T cells sorted from blood. As to subset: CD45RA-negative fraction. Written as DNA, the CDR3 is TGTGCCAGCAGCTATGGGGGTGTGGGCTATGGCTACACCTTC. Its translation is CASSYGGVGYGYTF.